This T cell receptor beta chain appears in the sequencing data of a study of OX40 agonist ivuxolimab in advanced cancers. Broader study findings: The study did not work out the antigen specificity of the expanded peripheral T cells. Clones of CD4+ and CD8+ blood T cells grew by week 6 at doses of 0.1 to 3.0 mg/kg. Low normalized T-cell clonal expansion also characterized some of the nonresponders.

V lost 6 bases and J lost 4; bases outside the gene matches: 5. The CDR3 length is 13 residues. Germline loops: CDR1 MNHEY, CDR2 SVGAGI. The table came from immunoSEQ multiplex PCR; TCRdb's copy has only in-frame clones and leaves some out. The sample lists tens of thousands of clones; 80% to 90% were seen once. As regards this clone: Its specificity is unknown.

The source is an adult with an advanced solid tumor such as melanoma, head and neck, liver or kidney cancer. The sequencing used CD4+ or CD8+ T cells sorted from blood, collected in a trial of the OX40 agonist ivuxolimab. V gene TRBV6-5 combines with J gene TRBJ1-1; 7 bases match TRBD1. The CDR3 loop reads CASRNQGGTEAFF. DNA for the CDR3: TGTGCCAGCAGGAACCAGGGGGGCACTGAAGCTTTCTTT.